This T cell receptor beta chain originates from a study of cytomegalovirus exposure and HLA in healthy donors. Study results and caveats: The investigators catalogued 150 to 200 TCR beta chains as cytomegalovirus-associated.

Comment on this clone: Its target is not known.

This CDR3 is built from 17 residues. J was trimmed by 3 bases and V by 6 bases; bases with no gene match: 12. CDR1 and CDR2 (germline): SGHTS, YDEGEE. The PCR had 60 Vbeta and 13 Jbeta primers. The method was immunoSEQ multiplex PCR; TCRdb's version includes in-frame clones alone and lacks a portion of them. The table records over 150,000 clones, about 80% of them present only once. The sample taken for sequencing was PBMCs. The V and J genes are TRBV5-8 and TRBJ1-3; 10 bases line up with TRBD1. This receptor was obtained from a man aged 18 to 29 in good health and CMV-seropositive. For the CDR3, the DNA is TGTGCCAGCACCAGGGACAGGGGAAGTTTACTTGGAAACACCATATATTTT. This encodes CASTRDRGSLLGNTIYF.